Each of the 26 T cell receptor beta chains below was sequenced from the same sample in a study of tissue T cells after allogeneic stem cell transplantation. Data came from immunoSEQ multiplex PCR; TCRdb stores just in-frame clones and leaves some out. The data show approximately 4,900 clones, around 43% seen once. The time point: mouse harvest day 14 after allogeneic transplant. Each mouse received 10^7 T-cell-depleted marrow cells plus 10^6 splenic CD5+ T cells by tail vein. The source material was gut tissue. Receptors were obtained from a female BALB/c mouse given C57BL/6 T cells with graft-versus-host disease after an allogeneic hematopoietic cell transplant.

Within the sample, this clone is large. Genes and germline come from the mouse. The read stops 1 residue short of the end of the CDR3; the missing end is completed from the germline J gene. V usage is TRBV29 and J usage is TRBJ2-7, with D unclear. The CDR3 extends over 11 amino acids. CDR1 and CDR2 from the germline V gene are MSHET and SYDVDS. Trimming took off 5 bases at V and 7 bases at J, with 9 bases between the two ends. The chain's CDR3 is CASSPPTEQYF. The part of the CDR3 DNA that was read is TGTGCTAGCAGTCCCCCGACAGAACAGTAC.

The sample holds a few counts of this clone. Gene names denote mouse genes. The read ends 1 residue before the CDR3 terminus; that terminus is restored from the germline J gene. The chain recombines TRBV23 with TRBJ2-7; TRBD2, the table's D call, was not compared with the DNA. Germline lookup yields CDR1 KGHTA and CDR2 FQNQQP. This CDR3 has 13 residues. The chain's CDR3 is CSSSQSLGDEQYF. The covered CDR3 bases are TGCTCCAGCAGTCAATCTCTGGGGGATGAACAGTAC.

Concerning this clone itself: The gene names here belong to mouse. The CDR3 end falls 1 residue outside the read, so it is completed with the germline J gene. The chain links TRBV13-1 to TRBJ2-3, with TRBD2 matching over 10 bases. V lost 4 bases, J lost 0 bases, and 2 bases stayed unmatched. The CDR3 has 15 amino acids. Per the germline V gene, CDR1 is NSHNY and CDR2 is SYGAGN. The CDR3 protein is CASSWTGGSAETLYF. The sequenced part of the CDR3 DNA is TGTGCCAGCAGTTGGACTGGGGGAAGTGCAGAAACGCTGTAT.

Worth noting for this clone: All gene names here are mouse names. With the read ending 1 residue before the CDR3 end, the germline J gene is used to fill in that end. The chain links TRBV12-1 to TRBJ1-3; possibly TRBD1 for D (5 bases). The germline V and J ends were trimmed by 2 bases and 0 bases, with 7 bases remaining between them. The CDR3 has 14 residues. Germline V gene data show CDR1 as SGHSN and CDR2 as HYEKVE. The CDR3 loop is CASSRQNSGNTLYF. The DNA read from the CDR3 is TGTGCCAGCTCTCGACAGAATTCTGGAAATACGCTCTAT.

Worth noting for this clone: Gene names denote mouse genes. The CDR3 extends 1 residue past the end of the read, so its final part is completed from the germline J gene. The chain has TRBV16 and TRBJ2-4, with a tentative D call TRBD2 (5 bases). The V gene lost 1 base and the J gene lost 5 bases, with 10 bases spanning the gap. Germline V gene sequence: CDR1 SGHSA, CDR2 FRNQAP. This CDR3 contains 14 residues. CDR3 amino acids: CASSLVGRGNTLYF. CDR3 DNA (partial): TGTGCAAGCAGCTTAGTGGGGAGAGGAAACACCTTGTAC.

In the case of this clone: Gene labels here are mouse ones. The CDR3 end is not reached by the read, which stops 1 residue before it; the germline J gene fills it in. This rearrangement joins TRBV23 to TRBJ1-5. Germline-derived CDR1 and CDR2 are KGHTA and FQNQQP. This CDR3 region has 13 residues. CDR3 DNA, as far as it was read: TGCTCCAGCAGTCAATCCGGCCACCAGGCTCCGCTT. Translation: CSSSQSGHQAPL. The CDR3 as a whole reads CSSSQSGHQAPLF. The complete variable domain, with remaining parts taken from reference TRBV23 and TRBJ1-5, reads DAAVTQKPRYLIKMKGQEAEMKCIPEKGHTAVFWYQQKQSKELKFLIYFQNQQPLDQIDMVKERFSAVCPSSSLCSLGIRTCEAEDSALYLCSSSQSGHQAPLFGEGTRLSVL.

Regarding this clone: All gene names here are mouse names. The read finishes 1 residue shy of the CDR3 end, and the germline J gene is used to complete it. This rearrangement joins TRBV26 to TRBJ2-2; tentative D call: TRBD1 (5 bases). Germline loops: CDR1 KGHPV, CDR2 FQNQEV (reference sequence). This CDR3 spans 14 amino acids. With 6 bases removed from V and 5 bases from J, the gap between germline ends came to 13 bases. The part of the CDR3 DNA that was read is TGTGCCAGCAGCCTCAGGGAGGGGACCGGGCAGCTCTAC. It is translated as CASSLREGTGQLY. The whole CDR3 protein reads CASSLREGTGQLYF. Complete variable domain (other parts from reference TRBV26 and TRBJ2-2): NSKVIQTPRYLVKGQGQKAKMRCIPEKGHPVVFWYQQNKNNEFKFLINFQNQEVLQQIDMTEKRFSAECPSNSPCSLEIQSSEAGDSALYLCASSLREGTGQLYFGEGSKLTVL.

About this clone: Gene names and germline refer to mouse. The CDR3 extends 1 residue past the end of the read, so its final part is completed from the germline J gene. This chain uses TRBV15 with TRBJ1-3, with 8 bases matching TRBD1. The germline gives CDR1 SGHND, CDR2 FRSKSL. This CDR3 spans 16 amino acids. V was clipped by 6 bases and J by 0 bases; unmatched bases: 7. This CDR3 reads CASSLQGGNSGNTLYF. The DNA read from the CDR3 is TGTGCCAGCAGCCTACAGGGGGGGAATTCTGGAAATACGCTCTAT.

On this clone itself: All gene names here are mouse names. The read ends 1 residue early relative to the CDR3; the germline J gene fills the gap. This rearrangement joins TRBV26 to TRBJ1-2; perhaps TRBD1 as D (6 bases). V shed 4 bases and J shed 2 bases, with 8 bases lying between them. The CDR3 totals 13 residues. Germline loops: CDR1 KGHPV, CDR2 FQNQEV (reference sequence). CDR3 bases read: TGTGCCAGCAGTCGTCAGGGGAACTCCGACTACACC. Amino acids: CASSRQGNSDYT. The CDR3 as a whole reads CASSRQGNSDYTF.

A word on this clone: The genes and germline here are from mouse. Read sequence stops 1 residue before the CDR3 end, and the germline J gene provides the missing end. The chain carries TRBV13-1 and TRBJ2-7, with D unresolved. V lost 0 bases and J lost 3, with 7 bases in between. The length of the CDR3 is 13 residues. Germline V lookup: CDR1 NSHNY, CDR2 SYGAGN. The covered CDR3 bases are TGTGCCAGCAGTGATGCGGGCAGCTATGAACAGTAC. Translation: CASSDAGSYEQY. The complete CDR3 protein is CASSDAGSYEQYF.

On this clone: Each gene name is a mouse one. The read ends 1 residue before the CDR3 terminus; that terminus is restored from the germline J gene. The genes are TRBV23 and TRBJ2-3; the D call in the table, TRBD2, was not verified against the DNA. The CDR3 totals 17 residues. Looked up from germline, CDR1 is KGHTA and CDR2 is FQNQQP. Here the CDR3 reads CSSSQWGGAASAETLYF. The part of the CDR3 DNA that was read is TGCTCCAGCAGTCAATGGGGGGGGGCGGCTAGTGCAGAAACGCTGTAT.

As to this clone: Gene names are the mouse ones. The read falls 1 residue short of the CDR3 end, and the missing part is taken from the germline J gene. The rearrangement links TRBV3 to TRBJ1-2, with D unresolved. This CDR3 has 12 residues. The V gene lost 0 bases and the J gene lost 1 base, with 0 bases spanning the gap. Germline-derived CDR1 and CDR2 are SNHLY and FYNGKV (reference sequence). The CDR3 sequence: CASSLANSDYTF. CDR3 bases read: TGTGCCAGCAGCTTAGCAAACTCCGACTACACC.

As regards this clone: The gene names given are mouse names. The read gets to within 1 residue of the CDR3 end, and the germline J gene fills in the rest. The chain links TRBV20 to TRBJ2-5; D remains unclear. Trimming removed 3 bases from V and 0 bases from J, with 7 bases in between. The length of the CDR3 is 13 residues. The germline V gene has CDR1 GFQATS and CDR2 STVNSAI. The CDR3 DNA, read in part, is TGTGGTGCTAGCTGGTTTAACCAAGACACCCAGTAC. It translates to CGASWFNQDTQY. The whole CDR3 protein is CGASWFNQDTQYF.

Comment on this clone: Gene names are the mouse ones. This chain's CDR3 is CASSLRTANTGQLYF. The sequenced CDR3 bases are TGTGCCAGCAGTCTCCGGACAGCAAACACCGGGCAGCTCTAC. The V and J genes are TRBV26 and TRBJ2-2, with D possibly TRBD1 on 6 matching bases. The read terminates 1 residue ahead of where the CDR3 ends, so the germline J gene completes it. The CDR3 has 15 amino acids. The germline gives CDR1 KGHPV, CDR2 FQNQEV (reference sequence). Trimming stripped 3 bases from V and 0 bases from J, with 8 bases between.

Concerning this clone itself: Genes and germline are mouse. The CDR3 end is not reached by the read, which stops 1 residue before it; the germline J gene fills it in. The chain employs TRBV12-2 and TRBJ1-2; no clear D. Germline V lookup: CDR1 SGHLS, CDR2 HYDKME. Trimming shortened V by 0 bases and J by 3 bases, and 7 bases separated the two germline ends. This CDR3 region has 13 residues. The part of the CDR3 DNA that was read is TGTGCCAGCTCTCTCGCTGCAGACTCCGACTACACC. Amino acid sequence: CASSLAADSDYT. From start to end, the CDR3 is CASSLAADSDYTF. The full variable domain, its missing parts supplied by reference TRBV12-2 and TRBJ1-2, is NSGVVQSPRYIIKGKGERSILKCIPISGHLSVAWYQQTQGQELKFFIQHYDKMERDKGNLPSRFSVQQFDDYHSEMNMSALELEDSAVYFCASSLAADSDYTFGSGTRLLVI.

To note about this clone: Gene names denote mouse genes. The read comes to an end 1 residue before the CDR3 does, leaving the germline J gene to fill in the end. V usage is TRBV12-2 and J usage is TRBJ1-2, with 8 bases that match TRBD1. Trimming at V came to 1 base and at J to 4 bases, leaving 7 bases not matched to a gene. The CDR3 spans 15 residues. Germline loops: CDR1 SGHLS, CDR2 HYDKME. Incomplete CDR3 DNA: TGTGCCAGCTCTCTGGGGACAGGAAGGGGCTCCGACTACACC. Translation gives CASSLGTGRGSDYT. The CDR3, in full, reads CASSLGTGRGSDYTF. Together with reference TRBV12-2 and TRBJ1-2, the CDR3 gives the full variable domain: NSGVVQSPRYIIKGKGERSILKCIPISGHLSVAWYQQTQGQELKFFIQHYDKMERDKGNLPSRFSVQQFDDYHSEMNMSALELEDSAVYFCASSLGTGRGSDYTFGSGTRLLVI.

By share, this clone counts as medium-sized. All gene names here are mouse names. With the read ending 1 residue before the CDR3 end, the germline J gene is used to fill in that end. The gene calls are TRBV16 and TRBJ2-7; maybe TRBD1 (6 bases). CDR1 is SGHSA and CDR2 is FRNQAP in the germline V gene. With 3 bases removed from V and 4 bases from J, the gap between germline ends came to 10 bases. The CDR3 loop spans 13 amino acids. CDR3 DNA, as far as it was read: TGTGCAAGCAGCTTTGGCAGGGGATATGAACAGTAC. Translation: CASSFGRGYEQY. The CDR3 as a whole reads CASSFGRGYEQYF.

A word on this clone: Gene names denote mouse genes. The read finishes 1 residue shy of the CDR3 end, and the germline J gene is used to complete it. The J gene is TRBJ2-1, the V gene TRBV13-1, with a weak D call TRBD2 (6 bases). CDR3 length: 15 amino acids. Germline V lookup: CDR1 NSHNY, CDR2 SYGAGN. Trimming removed 5 bases at V and 0 bases at J, with 12 bases between. Partial CDR3 DNA: TGTGCCAGCAGCTTAGCTGGGGTTAACTATGCTGAGCAGTTC. Encoded protein: CASSLAGVNYAEQF. The whole CDR3 sequence is CASSLAGVNYAEQFF.

This clone was observed a single time. Gene names follow the mouse nomenclature. The CDR3 is cut off 1 residue early in the read; its end comes from the germline J gene. The J gene is TRBJ2-5, the V gene TRBV16, with 7 positions matching TRBD2. The germline V gene encodes CDR1 SGHSA and CDR2 FRNQAP. The CDR3 extends over 13 amino acids. Losses at the gene ends were 5 bases for V and 6 bases for J; bases not matched to a gene: 5. CDR3 protein: CASSKPGLDTQYF. CDR3 DNA (partial): TGTGCAAGCAGCAAACCGGGACTGGACACCCAGTAC.

This clone has just one count. Here the gene names and germline are mouse. The read ends 1 residue before the CDR3 terminus; that terminus is restored from the germline J gene. The chain has TRBV20 and TRBJ1-6; tentative D call: TRBD1 (6 bases). TRBJ1-6 is given ORF status, its function remaining uncertain. Trimming pared 6 bases from V and 15 bases from J, leaving 9 bases between. The CDR3 runs 9 residues. Germline CDR1 GFQATS, CDR2 STVNSAI. Incomplete CDR3 DNA: TGTGGTGCACCGACAGGCCTCTAC. It yields the protein CGAPTGLY. The CDR3 as a whole reads CGAPTGLYF.

This clone is large within its sample. Gene names denote mouse genes. The observed sequence ends 1 residue before the CDR3 terminus, with the missing tail filled in from the germline J gene. This rearrangement joins TRBV16 to TRBJ2-1, with D perhaps matching TRBD2 (5 bases). This CDR3 has 13 residues. Germline CDR1 and CDR2: SGHSA and FRNQAP. Deletions cut 0 bases from V and 7 bases from J, with 7 bases between. Here the CDR3 reads CASSLEAGAEQFF. Partial CDR3 DNA: TGTGCAAGCAGCTTAGAGGCTGGGGCTGAGCAGTTC.

This clone has a single count. Germline and genes here are mouse. The missing CDR3 end, 1 residue past where the read stops, is filled in from the germline J gene. The chain uses TRBV31 and TRBJ2-5, with D uncertain. Germline loops: CDR1 GKSSPN, CDR2 SITVG. The ends were cut back, 4 bases at V and 2 bases at J, with 4 bases in the middle. The CDR3 is 11 residues long. CDR3 region: CAWTLQDTQYF. Incomplete CDR3 DNA: TGTGCCTGGACCCTCCAAGACACCCAGTAC.

In the case of this clone: Germline and genes: mouse. The read ends 1 residue before the CDR3 terminus; that terminus is restored from the germline J gene. J is TRBJ2-4 and V is TRBV26; weak D call: TRBD2 (6 bases). V gave up 4 bases and J gave up 3 bases, with 8 bases separating them. The CDR3 has 13 amino acids. Germline CDR1 reads KGHPV; CDR2 reads FQNQEV (reference sequence). The sequenced part of the CDR3 DNA is TGTGCCAGCAGTCAGGGACTCCAAAACACCTTGTAC. Translated: CASSQGLQNTLY. The CDR3 as a whole reads CASSQGLQNTLYF.

This clone qualifies as medium-sized. The genes and germline here are from mouse. The sequence runs out 1 residue before the end of the CDR3; the remainder is reconstructed from the germline J gene. This chain uses TRBV26 with TRBJ1-2; D is unclear. The CDR3 is made up of 13 amino acids. The germline V gene encodes CDR1 KGHPV and CDR2 FQNQEV (reference sequence). V lost 3 bases to trimming and J lost 1 base, with 6 bases between them. The part of the CDR3 DNA that was read is TGTGCCAGCAGTCTCCCGGGAAACTCCGACTACACC. Protein product: CASSLPGNSDYT. In full, the CDR3 is CASSLPGNSDYTF.

A word on this clone: These gene names are mouse names. The missing CDR3 end, 1 residue past where the read stops, is filled in from the germline J gene. The chain uses TRBV12-1 and TRBJ1-3, with D possibly TRBD1 on 6 matching bases. The CDR3 is 15 amino acids. Germline CDR1 and CDR2: SGHSN and HYEKVE. V shed 0 bases and J shed 1 base, with 9 bases lying between them. This chain's CDR3 is CASSLGRGSGNTLYF. Incomplete CDR3 DNA: TGTGCCAGCTCTCTCGGGAGGGGGTCTGGAAATACGCTCTAT.

A remark on this clone: The genes and germline here are from mouse. The read ends 1 residue shy of where the CDR3 ends; the end is completed using the germline J gene. The V and J genes are TRBV23 and TRBJ2-4; the table's D gene call, TRBD2, was not cross checked with the DNA. CDR3 length equals 13 residues. Germline V gives CDR1 KGHTA, CDR2 FQNQQP. The covered CDR3 bases are TGCTCCAGCAGTCAAACTGGTCAAAACACCTTGTAC. Translation gives CSSSQTGQNTLY. The whole CDR3 is CSSSQTGQNTLYF.